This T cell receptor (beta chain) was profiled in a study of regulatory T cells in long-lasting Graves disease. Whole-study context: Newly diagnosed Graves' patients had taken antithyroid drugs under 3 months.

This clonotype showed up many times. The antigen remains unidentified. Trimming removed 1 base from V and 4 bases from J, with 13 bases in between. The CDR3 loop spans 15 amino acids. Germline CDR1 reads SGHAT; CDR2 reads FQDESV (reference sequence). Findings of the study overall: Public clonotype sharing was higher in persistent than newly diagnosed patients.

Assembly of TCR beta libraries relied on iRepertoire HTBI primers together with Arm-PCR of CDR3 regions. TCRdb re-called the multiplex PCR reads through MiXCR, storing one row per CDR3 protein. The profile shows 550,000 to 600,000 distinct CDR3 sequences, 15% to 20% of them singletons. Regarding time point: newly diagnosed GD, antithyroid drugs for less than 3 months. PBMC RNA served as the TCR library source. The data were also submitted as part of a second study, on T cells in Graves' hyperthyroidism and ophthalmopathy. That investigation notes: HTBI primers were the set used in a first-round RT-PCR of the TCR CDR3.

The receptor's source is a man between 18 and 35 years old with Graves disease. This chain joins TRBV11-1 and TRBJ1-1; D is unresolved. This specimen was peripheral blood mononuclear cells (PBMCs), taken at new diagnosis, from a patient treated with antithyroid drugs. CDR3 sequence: CASSLGGAGTTEAFF. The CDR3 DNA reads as TGTGCCAGCAGCTTAGGAGGAGCAGGCACCACTGAAGCTTTCTTT. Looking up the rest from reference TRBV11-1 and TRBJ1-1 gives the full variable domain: EAEVAQSPRYKITEKSQAVAFWCDPISGHATLYWYRQILGQGPELLVQFQDESVVDDSQLPKDRFSAERLKGVDSTLKIQPAELGDSAMYLCASSLGGAGTTEAFFGQGTRLTVV.